The text below deals with one T cell receptor beta chain. Its antigen remains unknown. This sample is drawn from a study of T cell responses to AZD1222 COVID-19 vaccine. Study in general: Pooled in the analysis were second doses at about 4 or about 12 weeks.

Generated by immunoSEQ multiplex PCR, the TCRdb table keeps only in-frame clones and is missing some. The table records tens of thousands of clones, about nine tenths of them present only once. With V trimmed by 6 bases and J by 8 bases, 21 bases remained unmatched. Germline-derived CDR1 and CDR2 are MNHEY and SMNVEV (reference sequence). The CDR3 spans 19 residues. Findings of the study overall: Reportedly, close to half of spike-specific TCRs are directed against unmutated variant regions. The span of vaccine-associated CD4 TCRs extended across spike, with dominance at 160-218 and 743-854.

Sequencing was performed on peripheral blood, taken on day 0 of AZD1222 vaccination. The chain links TRBV27 to TRBJ2-1, with 11 bases identical to TRBD2. This receptor was obtained from an adult in good health. DNA for the CDR3: TGTGCCAGCAGCAAACTTCCCTCGGGTACTAGCGGGAGTCGGGATGAGCAGTTCTTC. Residues: CASSKLPSGTSGSRDEQFF.